This record looks at one TCR beta chain sequence and its context. The sample belongs to a study of cytomegalovirus exposure and HLA in healthy donors. The length of the CDR3 is 18 residues. Per germline, CDR1 SGDLS and CDR2 YYNGEE. V gave up 0 bases and J gave up 0 bases; unmatched junction bases: 6. The PCR contained 60 Vbeta and 13 Jbeta primers. Assay: immunoSEQ multiplex PCR; the TCRdb copy retains only in-frame clones and omits some. The data contain about 86,000 clones, about 74% of them singletons. The J gene is TRBJ1-6, the V gene TRBV9; 7 bases line up with TRBD1. This TCR was sampled from a woman aged 45-65 years in good health and CMV-seropositive. Sequencing input: PBMCs. The CDR3 nucleotides read TGTGCCAGCAGCGTAGAGGACAGGAAGTTCTCCTATAATTCACCCCTCCACTTT. Translation gives CASSVEDRKFSYNSPLHF.